This T cell receptor beta chain was profiled in a study of blood T cell repertoires in COVID-19. For the study at large: Samples taken during acute and convalescent COVID-19 were collected in the United States, Italy and Spain.

Germline CDR1 and CDR2: LGHNA and YSLEER. CDR3 length: 15 residues. The junction had 7 bases not matched to a gene; V was cut back by 4 bases and J by 2 bases. Residents of about two dozen US areas, aged roughly 18 to 90 years, made up the participants. In the study's own analysis: Amplified reference gene primers provided the basis for estimating nucleated cell counts. Generated by immunoSEQ multiplex PCR, the TCRdb table keeps only in-frame clones and is missing some. That table gives V, J and clone size, and the DNA gave D and trimming. The repertoire has approximately 230,000 clones, about 93% of them found once; the top ten carry approximately 2%.

This chain uses TRBV4-3 with TRBJ1-1; 7 bases are shared with TRBD1. The receptor was derived from a young woman who had recovered from COVID-19. The specimen was PBMCs or T cells enriched from blood (not recorded which). The CDR3, as DNA: TGCGCCAGCAGCCCAGGGACAGCAAGTAACACTGAAGCTTTCTTT. Its protein product is CASSPGTASNTEAFF.